This T cell receptor (beta chain) was captured in a study of blood T cell repertoires in COVID-19. About the research overall: COVID-19 samples collected from the United States, Italy and Spain covered acute and convalescent phases. Sources were T cells, B-cell-depleted T cells, or PBMCs; the material itself was cDNA or gDNA.

This clone was detected only once. Germline V gene lookup returns CDR1 SGHTA and CDR2 FQGNSA. Between the trimmed V and J ends, which lost 4 bases and 5 bases, there was a span of 11 bases. This CDR3 contains 14 residues. In the source study's methods: Reference gene primer amplification yielded estimated nucleated cell counts. The assay was immunoSEQ multiplex PCR, and TCRdb's table has in-frame clones only and misses some. V, J and clone size reflect that table, while D and trimming were determined from the DNA. The table has about 240,000 clones, around four fifths seen once. The sample consisted of peripheral blood. The clonotype comes from a woman between 55 and 75 years old with active or convalescent COVID-19. This sequence joins TRBV7-2 and TRBJ2-2; tentatively, D is TRBD1 (5 bases). The chain's CDR3 is CASSSGQNTGELFF. CDR3 DNA sequence: TGTGCCAGCAGCTCAGGGCAAAATACCGGGGAGCTGTTTTTT.